This TCR beta chain was retrieved from a study of blood T cell repertoires in COVID-19. V was clipped by 0 bases and J by 10 bases, with 10 bases between them. This CDR3 has 13 residues. Germline V gives CDR1 MNHEY, CDR2 SVGAGI. Sequenced by immunoSEQ multiplex PCR; TCRdb stores in-frame clones only, minus some. The sample carries around 50,000 clones, around nine tenths recorded once. The J gene is TRBJ2-1, the V gene TRBV6-5; D remains unclear. Sequenced sample: peripheral blood. This clonotype was sampled from a man between 45 and 60 years old with active COVID-19. The CDR3: CASSYSSQREQFF. The CDR3 DNA sequence: TGTGCCAGCAGTTACTCTTCCCAGCGAGAGCAGTTCTTC.